A single sample is the source of the 13 T cell receptor beta chains below, sequenced in a study of shared clonotypes between healthy human individuals. Sequenced by immunoSEQ multiplex PCR; TCRdb stores in-frame clones only, minus some. The repertoire consists of around 2.1 million clones, with about 93% occurring once and the leading ten covering about 1.8%. Cells designated naive CD8 were CD45RO-negative and were positively selected for CCR7, with terminally differentiated effector memory CD45RA+ cells excluded. Sequenced input: naive CD8+ T cells from PBMCs. These receptor sequences come from a man in his late teens or twenties in good health. Some clones in this sample may be carry-over from other donors' samples.

As DNA, the CDR3 is TGTGCCAGCAGTGAAGGTTCGGGACCACTCGATGAGCAGTTCTTC. This translates into CASSEGSGPLDEQFF. This rearrangement joins TRBV2 to TRBJ2-1; D tentatively reads TRBD1 or TRBD2 (5 bases each). Germline V gene data show CDR1 as SNHLY and CDR2 as FYNNEI. The CDR3 extends over 15 amino acids. Trimming left V 1 base short and J 8 bases short, with 15 bases between.

The count of this clone is one. The chain carries TRBV27 and TRBJ2-7; D may be TRBD2 (5 bases). The CDR3 is made up of 15 amino acids. Trimming shortened V by 5 bases and J by 2 bases, and 16 bases separated the two germline ends. CDR1 MNHEY and CDR2 SMNVEV come from the germline V gene (reference sequence). CDR3 sequence (DNA): TGTGCCAGCAGTCCCGCCCGGCTAGCAACCTACGAGCAGTACTTC. This encodes CASSPARLATYEQYF.

The chain employs TRBV7-2 and TRBJ1-2; 7 bases agree with TRBD1. The length of the CDR3 is 15 residues. The trim removed 4 bases at V and 8 bases at J, leaving 13 bases unmatched. The germline V gene encodes CDR1 SGHTA and CDR2 FQGNSA. CDR3 in amino acids: CASSSTPQGRNGYTF. The DNA for the CDR3 is TGTGCCAGCAGCTCGACACCACAGGGGAGGAACGGCTACACCTTC. The entire variable domain, with the rest obtained from reference TRBV7-2 and TRBJ1-2, is as follows: GAGVSQSPSNKVTEKGKDVELRCDPISGHTALYWYRQSLGQGLEFLIYFQGNSAPDKSGLPSDRFSAERTGGSVSTLTIQRTQQEDSAVYLCASSSTPQGRNGYTFGSGTRLTVV.

V gene TRBV6-4 combines with J gene TRBJ2-1; maybe TRBD2 (5 bases). Trimming removed 0 bases from V and 7 bases from J, with 13 bases in between. From germline, CDR1 is MRHNA and CDR2 SNTAGT. CDR3 size: 15 residues. This CDR3 is CASSDSKSPGNEQFF. The CDR3 nucleotides read TGTGCCAGCAGTGACTCGAAGTCGCCGGGGAATGAGCAGTTCTTC.

This chain joins TRBV28 and TRBJ1-5; no definite D call. Germline lookup yields CDR1 MDHEN and CDR2 SYDVKM. With 2 bases removed from V and 9 bases from J, the gap between germline ends came to 14 bases. The CDR3 loop spans 14 amino acids. This CDR3 reads CASSLRTGAGPQHF. CDR3 DNA: TGTGCCAGCAGTTTAAGAACGGGAGCCGGGCCCCAGCATTTT. The full variable domain, with the rest looked up from reference TRBV28 and TRBJ1-5, is DVKVTQSSRYLVKRTGEKVFLECVQDMDHENMFWYRQDPGLGLRLIYFSYDVKMKEKGDIPEGYSVSREKKERFSLILESASTNQTSMYLCASSLRTGAGPQHFGDGTRLSIL.

This chain links TRBV6-5 with TRBJ2-7, with D unclear. The CDR3 spans 15 residues. V gave up 8 bases and J gave up 2 bases, with 19 bases separating them. CDR1 and CDR2 (germline): MNHEY, SVGAGI. The CDR3 loop reads CASRASLESTYEQYF. CDR3 coding DNA: TGTGCCAGCCGGGCGTCGCTTGAGTCCACCTACGAGCAGTACTTC.

This chain connects TRBV13 to TRBJ2-7; unclear D gene. The CDR3 runs 12 residues. Trimming cost V 2 bases and J 2 bases, with 4 bases left between them. CDR1 and CDR2 from the germline V gene are PRHDT and FYEKMQ (reference sequence). CDR3 region: CASSLQAYEQYF. CDR3 bases: TGTGCCAGCAGCTTACAAGCCTACGAGCAGTACTTC.

The gene calls are TRBV30 and TRBJ1-2, with D possibly being TRBD1 (5 bases). The CDR3 runs 14 residues. The V and J ends lost 4 bases and 4 bases respectively, with 16 bases between them. CDR1 is GTSNPN and CDR2 is SVGIG in the germline V gene (reference sequence). CDR3 sequence: CAWTGLGRSYGYTF. The CDR3 DNA is TGTGCCTGGACGGGGTTGGGACGGAGCTATGGCTACACCTTC.

In its sample, this clone was seen a few times. The V call is TRBV19, the J call TRBJ2-7; TRBD2 matches at 7 bases. This CDR3 region has 15 residues. Unmatched junction bases numbered 8, after V lost 6 bases and J lost 0 bases. Germline V CDR1 and CDR2: LNHDA, SQIVND (reference sequence). The CDR3 coding sequence is TGTGCCAGTAGCCTTCTAGCGGAGAGCTCCTACGAGCAGTACTTC. Its protein is CASSLLAESSYEQYF. Supplemented by reference TRBV19 and TRBJ2-7, the full variable domain reads DGGITQSPKYLFRKEGQNVTLSCEQNLNHDAMYWYRQDPGQGLRLIYYSQIVNDFQKGDIAEGYSVSREKKESFPLTVTSAQKNPTAFYLCASSLLAESSYEQYFGPGTRLTVT.

On this clone: The same CDR3 is also encoded by other DNA sequences in this sample. V is TRBV18 and J is TRBJ2-7, with 10 positions matching TRBD1. Per germline, CDR1 KGHSH and CDR2 LQKENI. CDR3 size: 14 residues. Trimming removed 0 bases from V and 4 bases from J; junction bases left unmatched: 0. The CDR3 coding sequence is TGTGCCAGCTCACCACCGGGACAGGGGTACGAGCAGTACTTC. Translated, it gives CASSPPGQGYEQYF.

The rearrangement links TRBV9 to TRBJ1-1, with D maybe TRBD1 (5 bases). Germline V gives CDR1 SGDLS, CDR2 YYNGEE. The CDR3 sequence is 15 residues long. V shed 0 bases and J shed 0 bases, with 9 bases lying between them. In DNA form, the CDR3 reads TGTGCCAGCAGCGTAGACCCGGGGGTGAACACTGAAGCTTTCTTT. Translated, it gives CASSVDPGVNTEAFF.

The chain combines TRBV4-1 with TRBJ1-3; D uncertain. Per germline, CDR1 MGHRA and CDR2 YSYEKL. The V end lost 4 bases, the J end lost 0 bases, and 16 bases lay between the germline ends. The CDR3 sequence is 17 residues long. The CDR3 region has the DNA TGCGCCAGCAGCCTCAAAAGAGAATTGCCCTCTGGAAACACCATATATTTT. This encodes CASSLKRELPSGNTIYF.

The gene calls are TRBV15 and TRBJ2-7, with D unclear. Germline lookup yields CDR1 LNHNV and CDR2 YYDKDF (reference sequence). V was cut by 6 bases and J by 5 bases, with 8 bases left in between. This CDR3 is 11 amino acids long. The CDR3 coding sequence is TGTGCCACCAGTCGGGTTAACGAGCAGTACTTC. It yields the protein CATSRVNEQYF.